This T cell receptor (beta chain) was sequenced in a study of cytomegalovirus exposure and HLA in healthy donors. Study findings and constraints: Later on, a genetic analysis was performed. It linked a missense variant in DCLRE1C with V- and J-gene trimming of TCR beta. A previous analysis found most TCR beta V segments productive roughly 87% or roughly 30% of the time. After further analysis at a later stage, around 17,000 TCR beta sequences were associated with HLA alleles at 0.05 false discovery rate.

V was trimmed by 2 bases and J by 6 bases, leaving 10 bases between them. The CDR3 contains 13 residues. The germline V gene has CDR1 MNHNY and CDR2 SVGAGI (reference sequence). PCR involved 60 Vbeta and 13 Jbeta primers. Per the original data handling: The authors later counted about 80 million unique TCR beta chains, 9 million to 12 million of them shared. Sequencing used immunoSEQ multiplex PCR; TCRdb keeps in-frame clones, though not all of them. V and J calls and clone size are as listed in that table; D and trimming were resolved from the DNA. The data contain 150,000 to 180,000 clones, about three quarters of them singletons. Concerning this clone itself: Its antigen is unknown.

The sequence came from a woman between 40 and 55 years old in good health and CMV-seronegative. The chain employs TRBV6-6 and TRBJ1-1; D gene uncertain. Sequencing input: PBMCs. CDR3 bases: TGTGCCAGCAGTTACGACGGAGTCTCTGAAGCTTTCTTT. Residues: CASSYDGVSEAFF.